These 5 T cell receptor beta chains originate from one sample sequenced in a study of technical replicates of blood from a handful of donors. Method: immunoSEQ multiplex PCR; TCRdb's copy keeps in-frame clones and lacks some. The data contain around 76,000 clones, 90% to 95% of them singletons. Sequencing was done on a sample of T cells isolated from PBMCs. The receptors here all came from a human donor in good health.

The chain has TRBV11-1 and TRBJ1-2, with a tentative D call TRBD1 (5 bases). The V end lost 5 bases, the J end lost 5 bases, and 15 bases lay between the germline ends. In germline, CDR1 is SGHAT, CDR2 FQDESV (reference sequence). There are 14 residues in the CDR3. In nucleotides, the CDR3 is TGTGCCAGCAGCCCGCAATGGGGGGAGTATGGCTACACCTTC. This sequence encodes CASSPQWGEYGYTF.

This chain links TRBV27 with TRBJ2-1, with 7 bases identical to TRBD1. Looked up from germline, CDR1 is MNHEY and CDR2 is SMNVEV (reference sequence). CDR3 size: 14 residues. V was clipped by 7 bases and J by 5 bases; unmatched bases: 8. The CDR3 protein is CASTKGAGDNEQFF. For the CDR3, the DNA is TGTGCCAGCACGAAGGGGGCTGGGGACAATGAGCAGTTCTTC.

This clone is a singleton in its sample. The chain combines TRBV28 with TRBJ2-7, with 13 bases identical to TRBD2. The germline gives CDR1 MDHEN, CDR2 SYDVKM. The CDR3 has 15 residues. The junction had 8 bases not matched to a gene; V was cut back by 5 bases and J by 7 bases. The CDR3 coding sequence is TGTGCCAGCAGTACACTAGCGGGAGGGACGGGGGAGCAGTACTTC. The encoded protein is CASSTLAGGTGEQYF.

The chain has TRBV28 and TRBJ2-2, with 7 bases aligning to TRBD1. CDR3 size: 15 residues. Germline V gives CDR1 MDHEN, CDR2 SYDVKM. V gave up 5 bases and J gave up 4 bases; unmatched junction bases: 7. In DNA, the CDR3 is TGTGCCAGCAGTACGTACAGGGGTCCCACCGGGGAGCTGTTTTTT. Translation gives CASSTYRGPTGELFF. Filled out from reference TRBV28 and TRBJ2-2, the complete variable domain reads DVKVTQSSRYLVKRTGEKVFLECVQDMDHENMFWYRQDPGLGLRLIYFSYDVKMKEKGDIPEGYSVSREKKERFSLILESASTNQTSMYLCASSTYRGPTGELFFGEGSRLTVL.

V gene TRBV5-1 combines with J gene TRBJ2-2; D gene unclear. V lost 0 bases to trimming and J lost 4 bases, with 13 bases between them. The V gene's germline CDR1 is SGHRS and CDR2 YFSETQ. The CDR3 has 16 residues. The CDR3 bases are TGCGCCAGCAGCTTGGATGTTGCCCAGTTCACCGGGGAGCTGTTTTTT. Protein: CASSLDVAQFTGELFF.